A single sample is the source of the 14 T cell receptor beta chains below, sequenced in a study of T cell responses to AZD1222 COVID-19 vaccine. Clones were sequenced by immunoSEQ multiplex PCR, and TCRdb holds only the in-frame ones, with some missing. The profile shows approximately 140,000 clones, 94% of them singletons. This sample comprised peripheral blood, obtained on day 0 of AZD1222 vaccination. The receptors here all came from an adult in good health.

The rearrangement links TRBV6-6 to TRBJ2-4, with D possibly matching TRBD1 (6 bases). This CDR3 has 17 amino acids. Germline V lookup: CDR1 MNHNY, CDR2 SVGAGI (reference sequence). V was shortened by 5 bases and J by 2 bases, with 19 bases between the two germline ends. The CDR3 sequence: CASSPRTVTISKNIQYF. In nucleotides, the CDR3 is TGTGCCAGCAGTCCTCGGACAGTCACTATTTCCAAAAACATTCAGTACTTC.

This chain links TRBV15 with TRBJ1-2; D is possibly TRBD1 (6 bases). V lost 3 bases to trimming and J lost 4 bases, with 12 bases between them. Germline CDR1 LNHNV, CDR2 YYDKDF (reference sequence). CDR3 length equals 14 residues. The CDR3 loop is CATSSYRVIYGYTF. The DNA for the CDR3 is TGTGCCACCAGCAGTTACAGGGTTATCTATGGCTACACCTTC.

This clone came up once. The chain recombines TRBV11-2 with TRBJ1-1, with D perhaps TRBD1 (6 bases). Germline V gives CDR1 SGHAT, CDR2 FQNNGV. The CDR3 extends over 14 amino acids. V was pared by 5 bases and J by 2 bases, with 12 bases between. The CDR3 DNA reads as TGTGCCAGCAGCCTCAGGGGTGGAAACACTGAAGCTTTCTTT. The encoded protein is CASSLRGGNTEAFF.

The chain uses TRBV7-3 and TRBJ1-1, with D unresolved. V was clipped by 4 bases and J by 4 bases, with 10 bases between them. CDR1 is SGHTA, CDR2 FQGTGA, per germline. The CDR3 is 13 amino acids. As DNA, the CDR3 is TGTGCCAGCAGCTCCCTGGCTATCACTGAAGCTTTCTTT. It is translated as CASSSLAITEAFF.

The chain has TRBV7-3 and TRBJ2-4, with D perhaps matching TRBD1 or TRBD2 (6 bases each). The CDR3 is made up of 15 amino acids. Trimming removed 5 bases from V and 2 bases from J, with 13 bases in between. The V gene's germline CDR1 is SGHTA and CDR2 FQGTGA. The CDR3: CASSPGGSTKNIQYF. The CDR3 DNA reads as TGTGCCAGCAGCCCCGGGGGCTCGACCAAAAACATTCAGTACTTC. The full variable domain, rest sourced from reference TRBV7-3 and TRBJ2-4, is GAGVSQTPSNKVTEKGKYVELRCDPISGHTALYWYRQSLGQGPEFLIYFQGTGAADDSGLPNDRFFAVRPEGSVSTLKIQRTERGDSAVYLCASSPGGSTKNIQYFGAGTRLSVL.

The V call is TRBV2, the J call TRBJ1-4; no reliable D call. Germline V lookup: CDR1 SNHLY, CDR2 FYNNEI. The V gene lost 3 bases and the J gene lost 5 bases, with 10 bases spanning the gap. The CDR3 consists of 14 residues. CDR3 protein: CASSDGVGNEKLFF. The CDR3 DNA follows: TGTGCCAGCAGTGACGGGGTAGGCAATGAAAAACTGTTTTTT.

The rearrangement uses TRBV7-3 and TRBJ2-1; D is unresolved. V lost 1 base and J lost 12, with 13 bases in between. CDR1 and CDR2 (germline): SGHTA, FQGTGA. The CDR3 runs 13 residues. The CDR3 is CASSLNAPMGQFF. CDR3 sequence (DNA): TGTGCCAGCAGCTTAAACGCGCCAATGGGGCAGTTCTTC.

The J gene is TRBJ1-6, the V gene TRBV28; D call uncertain. The germline V and J ends were trimmed by 7 bases and 9 bases, with 13 bases remaining between them. The CDR3 contains 13 residues. Germline-derived CDR1 and CDR2 are MDHEN and SYDVKM. CDR3 in amino acids: CASKLVGVSPLHF. The CDR3 DNA is TGTGCCAGCAAACTGGTTGGCGTTTCACCCCTCCACTTT.

The V gene is TRBV6-5, the J gene TRBJ2-1; 14 positions match TRBD2. J lost 13 bases, V lost 5 bases, and 10 bases had no gene match. CDR1 is MNHEY, CDR2 SVGAGI, per germline. This CDR3 comprises 15 residues. The CDR3: CASSPLGLAGEGQFF. CDR3 DNA: TGTGCCAGCAGTCCTTTGGGACTAGCGGGGGAGGGACAGTTCTTC.

The chain recombines TRBV2 with TRBJ2-1; possibly TRBD1 for D (7 bases). The V and J ends lost 6 bases and 0 bases respectively, with 18 bases between them. The CDR3 covers 17 residues. The germline V gene has CDR1 SNHLY and CDR2 FYNNEI. In DNA, the CDR3 is TGTGCCAGCAGGGGGGCCCAGGGGGGCGGCTCCTACAATGAGCAGTTCTTC. It translates to CASRGAQGGGSYNEQFF.

The V call is TRBV3-1 (or the pseudogene TRBV3-2), the J call TRBJ2-7, with D possibly being TRBD1 (5 bases). V lost 4 bases and J lost 3, with 16 bases in between. From germline, CDR1 is LGHDT and CDR2 YNNKEL (reference sequence). The CDR3 is made up of 15 amino acids. DNA for the CDR3: TGTGCCAGCAGCCCCAGCGCCGACAGACTCTACGAGCAGTACGTC. Its protein is CASSPSADRLYEQYV.

V usage is TRBV6-5 and J usage is TRBJ2-1; TRBD2 agrees at 10 bases. Germline assignment: CDR1 MNHEY and CDR2 SVGAGI. The CDR3 extends over 14 amino acids. Trimming cost V 8 bases and J 4 bases; bases outside gene matches: 5. The CDR3 loop is CASEERGGYNEQFF. The CDR3 bases are TGTGCCAGCGAGGAGCGGGGGGGGTACAATGAGCAGTTCTTC.

This clone is labeled as medium-sized. This chain uses TRBV7-2 with TRBJ2-7, with 7 bases that match TRBD1. The ends lost 5 bases at V and 0 bases at J; junction bases unmatched: 4. Germline loops: CDR1 SGHTA, CDR2 FQGNSA. The CDR3 totals 14 residues. The CDR3 loop is CASSDRVSSYEQYV. The CDR3 DNA reads TGTGCCAGCAGCGACAGGGTCAGCTCCTACGAGCAGTACGTC.

The chain carries TRBV27 and TRBJ2-6; D gene ambiguous. Germline lookup yields CDR1 MNHEY and CDR2 SMNVEV (reference sequence). Trimming pared 8 bases from V and 0 bases from J, leaving 11 bases between. CDR3 length: 15 amino acids. The CDR3 DNA follows: TGTGCCAGCGGATCAGCAAACTCTGGGGCCAACGTCCTGACTTTC. It yields the protein CASGSANSGANVLTF.